Listed here are 32 T cell receptor beta chains from one sample, sequenced in a study of shared clonotypes between healthy human individuals. As defined, naive CD8 cells were CD45RO-negative and positively selected for CCR7, with terminally differentiated effector memory CD45RA+ cells excluded. Sequencing was performed with immunoSEQ multiplex PCR; in TCRdb, only in-frame clones are kept and a portion is missing. The table lists about 700,000 clones, about 90% of them singletons. Material: naive CD8+ T cells sorted from blood. All receptors derive from a man between 25 and 39 years old in good health.

The chain is built from TRBV4-3 and TRBJ1-2; D remains unclear. Germline V gene lookup returns CDR1 LGHNA and CDR2 YSLEER. The V and J ends lost 0 bases and 5 bases respectively, with 16 bases between them. The CDR3 spans 16 residues. In DNA form, the CDR3 reads TGCGCCAGCAGCCAAGATTTCAGGCCAGCGGCGTATGGCTACACCTTC. It encodes CASSQDFRPAAYGYTF.

The V and J genes are TRBV6-5 and TRBJ2-1; D possibly corresponds to TRBD1 (5 bases). The V end was cut by 7 bases, the J end by 4 bases, with 17 bases between. This CDR3 is 15 amino acids long. CDR1 is MNHEY and CDR2 is SVGAGI in the germline V gene. This chain's CDR3 is CASKKGYRAYNEQFF. In DNA form, the CDR3 reads TGTGCCAGCAAAAAGGGGTATCGGGCGTACAATGAGCAGTTCTTC.

This chain links TRBV25-1 with TRBJ2-1; the D is unclear. The V end was cut by 3 bases, the J end by 9 bases, with 3 bases between. The CDR3 is 10 amino acids. Germline loops: CDR1 MGHDK, CDR2 SYGVNS. CDR3 DNA sequence: TGTGCCAGCAGTGAGGGTGAGCAGTTCTTC. This translates into CASSEGEQFF. The entire variable domain, with the rest obtained from reference TRBV25-1 and TRBJ2-1, is as follows: EADIYQTPRYLVIGTGKKITLECSQTMGHDKMYWYQQDPGMELHLIHYSYGVNSTEKGDLSSESTVSRIRTEHFPLTLESARPSHTSQYLCASSEGEQFFGPGTRLTVL.

The V and J genes are TRBV28 and TRBJ2-6, with D perhaps being TRBD1 or TRBD2 (5 bases each). Germline V CDR1 and CDR2: MDHEN, SYDVKM. The CDR3 contains 17 residues. Trimming took off 3 bases at V and 0 bases at J, with 12 bases between the two ends. The CDR3 region has the DNA TGTGCCAGCAGTTTCGAGGGGTCCCTCTCTGGGGCCAACGTCCTGACTTTC. Protein product: CASSFEGSLSGANVLTF.

This CDR3 reads CASSTQTSSYEQYF. The DNA for the CDR3 is TGTGCCAGCAGTACACAGACGAGCTCCTACGAGCAGTACTTC. The rearrangement uses TRBV7-9 and TRBJ2-7; D remains ambiguous. The CDR3 spans 14 residues. CDR1 SEHNR and CDR2 FQNEAQ come from the germline V gene (reference sequence). V was pared by 6 bases and J by 0 bases, with 12 bases between.

This rearrangement joins TRBV7-2 to TRBJ2-7; no definite D call. CDR1 is SGHTA and CDR2 is FQGNSA in the germline V gene. CDR3 length: 14 amino acids. Trimming shortened V by 5 bases and J by 4 bases, and 15 bases separated the two germline ends. The CDR3 here is CASSLLGDFYEQYF. The CDR3 bases are TGTGCCAGCAGCCTCTTAGGAGACTTTTACGAGCAGTACTTC.

CDR3 nucleotides: TGTGCCAGCAGTCTGGGTCCGGGGCCCCAGCATTTT. Encoded protein: CASSLGPGPQHF. The rearrangement uses TRBV25-1 and TRBJ1-5; D not resolved. The CDR3 extends over 12 amino acids. V was cut by 5 bases and J by 9 bases, with 11 bases left in between. Germline V lookup: CDR1 MGHDK, CDR2 SYGVNS.

This rearrangement joins TRBV2 to TRBJ2-3; the D gene is possibly TRBD1 (5 bases). Trimming pared 2 bases from V and 1 base from J, leaving 10 bases between. The CDR3 is made up of 15 amino acids. In germline, CDR1 is SNHLY, CDR2 FYNNEI. The CDR3 DNA is TGTGCCAGCAGTGAACGTGGGGCCCGCACAGATACGCAGTATTTT. Residues: CASSERGARTDTQYF.

This chain uses TRBV7-9 with TRBJ2-1; weak D call: TRBD1 (5 bases). V dropped 8 bases and J dropped 4 bases, with 18 bases sitting between them. Germline values: CDR1 SEHNR, CDR2 FQNEAQ (reference sequence). The CDR3 has 15 residues. The CDR3 is CASRKGADPYNEQFF. In DNA, the CDR3 is TGTGCCAGCCGCAAAGGGGCGGATCCTTACAATGAGCAGTTCTTC.

The CDR3 sequence is CASSGTQSYNEQFF. CDR3 nucleotide sequence: TGTGCCAGCAGCGGGACACAGTCCTACAATGAGCAGTTCTTC. The genes are TRBV11-2 and TRBJ2-1, with a tentative D call TRBD1 (6 bases). In germline, CDR1 is SGHAT, CDR2 FQNNGV. The CDR3 is 14 residues long. Trimming took 5 bases from V and 1 from J, leaving 9 bases between them.

V is TRBV10-1 and J is TRBJ1-1; 7 positions agree with TRBD1. The CDR3 is 14 residues long. Germline values: CDR1 WNHNN, CDR2 SYGVQD (reference sequence). The trim removed 4 bases at V and 5 bases at J, leaving 7 bases unmatched. CDR3 in DNA: TGCGCCAGCAGTGCGGAGGAGGGGGCGACTGAAGCTTTCTTT. Translation: CASSAEEGATEAFF.

This clone was recorded only once. V gene TRBV7-2 combines with J gene TRBJ2-2; TRBD2 matches at 7 bases. V lost 7 bases to trimming and J lost 4 bases; unmatched junction nucleotides: 9. Germline CDR1 and CDR2: SGHTA and FQGNSA. CDR3 length equals 15 residues. The CDR3 protein is CASTFWDYSTGELFF. In nucleotides, the CDR3 is TGTGCCAGCACTTTTTGGGACTATTCCACCGGGGAGCTGTTTTTT.

The rearrangement joins TRBV6-5 to TRBJ2-7; the D gene could be TRBD1 or TRBD2 (6 bases each). CDR1 and CDR2 from the germline V gene are MNHEY and SVGAGI. V was trimmed by 10 bases and J by 3 bases, leaving 13 bases between them. This CDR3 is 12 amino acids long. CDR3 protein: CATEGGSYEQYF. CDR3 bases: TGTGCCACCGAAGGGGGGAGCTACGAGCAGTACTTC.

In this sample, this clone turned up a few times. V usage is TRBV7-2 and J usage is TRBJ2-2; D is unresolved. There are 12 residues in the CDR3. Between the trimmed V and J ends, which lost 6 bases and 4 bases, there was a span of 6 bases. The germline CDR1 and CDR2 sequences are SGHTA and FQGNSA. This CDR3 is CASRDLTGELFF. The CDR3 DNA is TGTGCCAGCAGGGATCTCACCGGGGAGCTGTTTTTT. Full variable domain (remainder filled in from reference TRBV7-2 and TRBJ2-2): GAGVSQSPSNKVTEKGKDVELRCDPISGHTALYWYRQSLGQGLEFLIYFQGNSAPDKSGLPSDRFSAERTGGSVSTLTIQRTQQEDSAVYLCASRDLTGELFFGEGSRLTVL.

The J gene is TRBJ2-1, the V gene TRBV7-3; 9 bases agree with TRBD2. The germline V gene has CDR1 SGHTA and CDR2 FQGTGA. CDR3 length: 15 amino acids. V shed 5 bases and J 0 bases; nucleotides not matched to a gene: 2. The CDR3 DNA reads as TGTGCCAGCAGCCATAGCGGGAGCTCCTACAATGAGCAGTTCTTC. Translation gives CASSHSGSSYNEQFF.

J is TRBJ1-1 and V is TRBV29-1, with D possibly TRBD1 on 6 matching bases. Trimming took off 6 bases at V and 1 base at J, with 12 bases between the two ends. The germline gives CDR1 SQVTM, CDR2 ANQGSEA. The CDR3 length is 13 residues. Written as DNA, the CDR3 is TGCAGCGTCGCAGAACAGGGGAACACTGAAGCTTTCTTT. Amino acid sequence: CSVAEQGNTEAFF.

Here the CDR3 reads CASSTGTSGRALAGELFF. The CDR3 bases are TGTGCCAGCAGCACAGGGACTAGCGGGAGGGCCTTGGCCGGGGAGCTGTTTTTT. The chain recombines TRBV9 with TRBJ2-2; 16 bases agree with TRBD2. CDR1 and CDR2 from the germline V gene are SGDLS and YYNGEE. After removal of 4 bases from V and 6 bases from J, the junction contained 9 bases not matched to a gene. The CDR3 totals 18 residues.

V usage is TRBV7-9 and J usage is TRBJ2-3, with D unclear. From germline, CDR1 is SEHNR and CDR2 FQNEAQ (reference sequence). This CDR3 has 15 amino acids. V dropped 4 bases and J dropped 4 bases, with 15 bases sitting between them. CDR3 in amino acids: CASSSPWAVADTQYF. The CDR3 nucleotides read TGTGCCAGCAGCTCGCCCTGGGCTGTCGCAGATACGCAGTATTTT.

In this sample, this clone turned up once. The genes are TRBV9 and TRBJ1-2, with D perhaps TRBD1 (5 bases). Germline V gives CDR1 SGDLS, CDR2 YYNGEE. CDR3 length: 15 amino acids. Trimming shortened V by 3 bases and J by 0 bases, and 12 bases separated the two germline ends. The CDR3 loop is CASSARDGANYGYTF. The CDR3 region has the DNA TGTGCCAGCAGCGCCCGGGACGGCGCTAACTATGGCTACACCTTC.

The chain carries TRBV21-1 and TRBJ2-5; no check of the table's D call, TRBD2, against the DNA was made. TRBV21-1 constitutes a pseudogene. The CDR3 runs 12 residues. As DNA, the CDR3 is TGTGCCAGCAGCAAAAATATCGAGACCCAGTACTTC. Translated, it gives CASSKNIETQYF.

The J gene is TRBJ2-1, the V gene TRBV12-5; possible D gene TRBD2, 5 bases. The CDR3 has 13 residues. Germline CDR1 is LGHNT and CDR2 is FRNRAP. V lost 7 bases, J lost 4 bases, and 11 bases lay in between. CDR3 sequence (DNA): TGTGCTAGTGCCGGGGTATTGTACAATGAGCAGTTCTTC. Encoded protein: CASAGVLYNEQFF.

The gene calls are TRBV2 and TRBJ2-5; D not certain. The germline V and J ends were trimmed by 6 bases and 4 bases, with 9 bases remaining between them. Germline CDR1 and CDR2: SNHLY and FYNNEI. The CDR3 is made up of 12 amino acids. The CDR3: CASRPNRETQYF. Here the CDR3 DNA reads TGTGCCAGCAGACCTAATAGAGAGACCCAGTACTTC.

This rearrangement joins TRBV7-2 to TRBJ2-1; 9 bases are a match to TRBD2. CDR3 size: 14 residues. With 7 bases clipped from V and 3 bases from J, the junction kept 4 bases outside the gene matches. The germline V gene encodes CDR1 SGHTA and CDR2 FQGNSA. The DNA of the CDR3 is TGTGCCAGCAACGCGGGGGGGCTCTACAATGAGCAGTTCTTC. Its translation is CASNAGGLYNEQFF.

This clone was seen a single time. The chain carries TRBV2 and TRBJ2-3; a weak D match, TRBD1 (5 bases). Germline values: CDR1 SNHLY, CDR2 FYNNEI. Trimming left V 10 bases short and J 4 bases short, with 9 bases between. The CDR3 length is 11 residues. CDR3 sequence reads: CATQGPDTQYF. The CDR3 DNA reads as TGTGCCACTCAGGGTCCAGATACGCAGTATTTT.

The CDR3 DNA sequence: TGTGCCAGCATCTCCCCCGCCACAGTTCCTGCAACTAATGAAAAACTGTTTTTT. It encodes CASISPATVPATNEKLFF. The chain joins TRBV25-1 to TRBJ1-4; D call uncertain. From germline, CDR1 is MGHDK and CDR2 SYGVNS. This CDR3 is 18 amino acids long. Trimming removed 7 bases from V and 0 bases from J, with 21 bases in between. The full variable domain, in which reference TRBV25-1 and TRBJ1-4 provide the parts outside the CDR3, is EADIYQTPRYLVIGTGKKITLECSQTMGHDKMYWYQQDPGMELHLIHYSYGVNSTEKGDLSSESTVSRIRTEHFPLTLESARPSHTSQYLCASISPATVPATNEKLFFGSGTQLSVL.

The rearrangement links TRBV6-5 to TRBJ1-2; no firm D call. The germline V and J ends were trimmed by 11 bases and 3 bases, with 19 bases remaining between them. The CDR3 has 14 residues. Germline lookup yields CDR1 MNHEY and CDR2 SVGAGI. The CDR3 DNA sequence: TGTGCCTCAACCAGGTCCTCGGGTTACTATGGCTACACCTTC. Translated, it gives CASTRSSGYYGYTF.

V and J are TRBV5-1 and TRBJ2-1; tentatively, D is TRBD1 or TRBD2 (7 bases each). Germline-derived CDR1 and CDR2 are SGHRS and YFSETQ. This CDR3 is built from 15 residues. Trimming left V 5 bases short and J 5 bases short, with 17 bases between. The DNA of the CDR3 is TGCGCCAGCAGTCCCTTGGCAGGGGGGGACAATGAGCAGTTCTTC. It codes for CASSPLAGGDNEQFF.

The chain carries TRBV4-1 and TRBJ1-2; D is possibly TRBD1 (5 bases). V shed 0 bases and J shed 8 bases, with 13 bases lying between them. The CDR3 covers 14 residues. Germline V lookup: CDR1 MGHRA, CDR2 YSYEKL. In DNA form, the CDR3 reads TGCGCCAGCAGCCAAGATCTTCGGGACCCAGGCTACACCTTC. Translation: CASSQDLRDPGYTF.

The sample holds a few counts of this clone. The gene calls are TRBV11-2 and TRBJ2-7; no clear D. The length of the CDR3 is 12 residues. In germline, CDR1 is SGHAT, CDR2 FQNNGV. V was pared by 4 bases and J by 3 bases, with 7 bases between. The CDR3 sequence: CASSWVSYEQYF. CDR3 bases: TGTGCCAGCAGCTGGGTTAGCTACGAGCAGTACTTC.

V usage is TRBV7-2 and J usage is TRBJ1-3; maybe TRBD1 (6 bases). V lost 2 bases and J 4 bases, leaving 18 bases between the germline ends. Per germline, CDR1 SGHTA and CDR2 FQGNSA. The CDR3 is made up of 17 amino acids. CDR3 sequence (DNA): TGTGCCAGCAGCTTACGTATTGCGGGGGCGCGAGGAAACACCATATATTTT. Its translation: CASSLRIAGARGNTIYF.

The gene calls are TRBV9 and TRBJ2-1; D could derive from TRBD1 or TRBD2 (5 bases each). Trimming took 0 bases from V and 5 from J, leaving 12 bases between them. CDR1 and CDR2 (germline): SGDLS, YYNGEE. This CDR3 is 15 amino acids long. DNA for the CDR3: TGTGCCAGCAGCGTAGGGGCCGGGACGAACAATGAGCAGTTCTTC. It specifies CASSVGAGTNNEQFF.

The chain combines TRBV2 with TRBJ1-2, with a weak D call TRBD1 (5 bases). V lost 3 bases to trimming and J lost 3 bases, with 11 bases between them. The CDR3 sequence is 14 residues long. CDR1 is SNHLY, CDR2 FYNNEI, per germline. The CDR3 sequence is CASSEDQGYYGYTF. CDR3 nucleotides: TGTGCCAGCAGTGAGGATCAGGGTTACTATGGCTACACCTTC.